The 27 T cell receptor beta chains presented below share a single source sample, sequenced in a study of cytomegalovirus exposure and HLA in healthy donors. Use of 60 Vbeta and 13 Jbeta primers characterized the PCR. TCRdb's copy holds only in-frame clones and misses some; the assay was immunoSEQ multiplex PCR. Of around 280,000 clones listed, 85% to 90% are singletons. What was sequenced was PBMCs. Receptor source: a woman aged 18-29 years in good health and CMV-seronegative.

The V gene is TRBV14, the J gene TRBJ2-5, with a possible D match to TRBD2 (6 bases). Matching the DNA end better, TRBJ2-7 makes the J call doubtful. Germline CDR1 and CDR2: SGHDN and FVKESK. The CDR3 length is 15 residues. CDR3 residues: CASSTGTHAFYEQYF. The CDR3 region has the DNA TGTGCCAGCAGCACCGGGACTCACGCCTTCTACGAGCAGTACTTC.

The CDR3 region is CASSQTWTSGEAPSPGNIQYF. The CDR3 region has the DNA TGTGCCAGCAGCCAGACTTGGACTAGCGGGGAGGCCCCAAGTCCGGGGAACATTCAGTACTTC. This chain uses TRBV14 with TRBJ2-4; 12 bases agree with TRBD2. This CDR3 is 21 amino acids long. Germline V CDR1 and CDR2: SGHDN, FVKESK. The V gene end was trimmed by 3 bases and the J gene end by 7 bases; junction bases not matched to a gene: 22.

This clone turned up a few times. The J gene is TRBJ2-5, the V gene TRBV10-3, with 9 bases fitting TRBD1. The CDR3 has 13 amino acids. With 8 bases clipped from V and 5 bases from J, the junction kept 6 bases outside the gene matches. Germline V gives CDR1 ENHRY, CDR2 SYGVKD. CDR3 coding DNA: TGTGCCATCGGGACAGGGCCTCGGGAGACCCAGTACTTC. It specifies CAIGTGPRETQYF.

The rearrangement joins TRBV6-6 to TRBJ2-7, with a tentative D call TRBD2 (6 bases). V gave up 6 bases and J gave up 1 base, with 19 bases separating them. CDR1 and CDR2 (germline): MNHNY, SVGAGI (reference sequence). The CDR3 spans 16 residues. The CDR3 sequence: CASSRSSQGGSYEQYF. DNA of the CDR3: TGTGCCAGCAGCCGGTCGTCGCAGGGAGGTTCCTACGAGCAGTACTTC.

The genes are TRBV5-4 and TRBJ2-3, with a weak D call TRBD2 (6 bases). Germline V gene data show CDR1 as SGHNT and CDR2 as YYREEE (reference sequence). The CDR3 contains 16 residues. Trimming shortened V by 4 bases and J by 7 bases, and 22 bases separated the two germline ends. This CDR3 is CASSGAGTRGEYTQYF. The CDR3 DNA reads as TGTGCCAGCAGCGGAGCCGGGACTCGAGGGGAATATACGCAGTATTTT. Together with reference TRBV5-4 and TRBJ2-3, the CDR3 gives the full variable domain: ETGVTQSPTHLIKTRGQQVTLRCSSQSGHNTVSWYQQALGQGPQFIFQYYREEENGRGNFPPRFSGLQFPNYSSELNVNALELDDSALYLCASSGAGTRGEYTQYFGPGTRLTVL.

The chain links TRBV5-1 to TRBJ1-1; no clear D gene. Trimming pared 4 bases from V and 1 base from J, leaving 17 bases between. The length of the CDR3 is 16 residues. Germline V gives CDR1 SGHRS, CDR2 YFSETQ. DNA for the CDR3: TGCGCCAGCAGCCAAGAAAGTAGTATTACGAACACTGAAGCTTTCTTT. It yields the protein CASSQESSITNTEAFF.

CDR3 amino acids: CASSPQRQGVSTEAFF. Written as DNA, the CDR3 is TGTGCCAGCTCACCACAGAGACAGGGAGTGAGCACTGAAGCTTTCTTT. The rearrangement links TRBV18 to TRBJ1-1, with 7 nucleotides matching TRBD1. V lost 1 base and J lost 4; bases outside the gene matches: 9. The CDR3 is 16 amino acids. Germline V CDR1 and CDR2: KGHSH, LQKENI.

The chain employs TRBV1 and TRBJ2-3; TRBD2, the table's D call, was not compared with the DNA. TRBV1 is a known pseudogene. This CDR3 is 16 amino acids long. CDR3 region: CTSSQGHGLLTDTQYF. CDR3 nucleotide sequence: TGCACCAGCAGCCAAGGGCATGGACTCCTCACAGATACGCAGTATTTT.

The V and J genes are TRBV5-5 and TRBJ1-6; tentative D call: TRBD1 (6 bases). Germline CDR1 SGHKS, CDR2 YYEKEE (reference sequence). The CDR3 is made up of 12 amino acids. Trimming shortened V by 0 bases and J by 14 bases, and 9 bases separated the two germline ends. CDR3 protein: CASSLGEGALHF. CDR3 nucleotide sequence: TGTGCCAGCAGCTTGGGAGAGGGGGCCCTCCACTTT.

The rearrangement joins TRBV19 to TRBJ2-1, with TRBD2 matching 9 bases. Germline V gene lookup returns CDR1 LNHDA and CDR2 SQIVND (reference sequence). The CDR3 is 16 amino acids. The trim removed 5 bases at V and 3 bases at J, leaving 8 bases unmatched. CDR3 sequence (DNA): TGTGCCAGTAGTCCCGAAGCGGGGGGCTACTACAATGAGCAGTTCTTC. The encoded protein is CASSPEAGGYYNEQFF.

As for this clone: This CDR3 is also generated by other DNA sequences in the sample. The genes are TRBV6-5 and TRBJ1-2, with TRBD1 matching 10 bases. The CDR3 is made up of 15 amino acids. CDR1 is MNHEY, CDR2 SVGAGI, per germline. J lost 4 bases, V lost 6 bases, and 8 bases had no gene match. The CDR3 protein is CASSPGQGIPYGYTF. CDR3 nucleotides: TGTGCCAGCAGCCCGGGACAGGGGATCCCCTATGGCTACACCTTC.

The V call is TRBV29-1, the J call TRBJ1-1; D not certain. This CDR3 is built from 14 residues. V was clipped by 2 bases and J by 0 bases, with 10 bases between them. In germline, CDR1 is SQVTM, CDR2 ANQGSEA. CDR3 protein: CSVEKNILNTEAFF. The CDR3 coding sequence is TGCAGCGTTGAAAAGAACATACTGAACACTGAAGCTTTCTTT.

V is TRBV11-2 and J is TRBJ2-1; 8 nucleotides line up with TRBD2. This CDR3 has 15 residues. Trimming took 4 bases from V and 7 from J; bases not matched to a gene: 9. Per germline, CDR1 SGHAT and CDR2 FQNNGV. CDR3 sequence (DNA): TGTGCCAGCAGCTCTCTCCGGGGGGGAATGAATGAGCAGTTCTTC. This encodes CASSSLRGGMNEQFF.

This clone is a singleton in its sample. The chain links TRBV7-3 to TRBJ1-1, with D unclear. This CDR3 contains 13 residues. Germline CDR1 is SGHTA and CDR2 is FQGTGA. V gave up 3 bases and J gave up 1 base, with 6 bases separating them. The CDR3 loop reads CASSFFRNTEAFF. The CDR3 DNA is TGTGCCAGCAGCTTCTTTAGGAACACTGAAGCTTTCTTT.

CDR3 region: CASSFGGLREQYF. CDR3 nucleotide sequence: TGTGCCAGCAGCTTCGGGGGGTTGCGGGAGCAGTACTTC. The rearrangement joins TRBV7-6 to TRBJ2-7; 7 bases are shared with TRBD2. Per the germline V gene, CDR1 is SGHVS and CDR2 is FNYEAQ. V lost 3 bases, J lost 7 bases, and 6 bases stayed unmatched. The CDR3 extends over 13 amino acids.

This clone came up once. The genes are TRBV2 and TRBJ1-5; tentative D call: TRBD1 (5 bases). Germline CDR1 is SNHLY and CDR2 is FYNNEI. This CDR3 is built from 14 residues. Trimming took off 10 bases at V and 0 bases at J, with 13 bases between the two ends. CDR3 bases: TGTGCCACCGCCGACAGAAATAGCAATCAGCCCCAGCATTTT. Translated, it gives CATADRNSNQPQHF.

This clone was picked up a small number of times. The chain is built from TRBV7-9 and TRBJ2-7, with TRBD1 identical over 7 bases. J lost 2 bases, V lost 3 bases, and 7 bases had no gene match. This CDR3 contains 15 residues. Germline loops: CDR1 SEHNR, CDR2 FQNEAQ (reference sequence). The CDR3 here is CASSFQGDSPYEQYF. Written as DNA, the CDR3 is TGTGCCAGCAGCTTCCAGGGGGACAGCCCCTACGAGCAGTACTTC.

The chain couples TRBV19 to TRBJ1-5; D might be TRBD1 (5 bases). The CDR3 consists of 13 residues. V lost 10 bases and J lost 1, with 11 bases in between. The germline V gene encodes CDR1 LNHDA and CDR2 SQIVND (reference sequence). CDR3 region: CATSTESNQPQHF. The CDR3 DNA reads as TGTGCCACCTCGACAGAGAGCAATCAGCCCCAGCATTTT.

The CDR3 nucleotides are TGTGCCAGCAGCTTTGCGGCTTACTCCAGGGGGCCTGAGCAGTTCTTC. Its translation is CASSFAAYSRGPEQFF. This chain connects TRBV7-9 to TRBJ2-1, with TRBD1 matching over 8 bases. This CDR3 contains 16 residues. J lost 9 bases, V lost 3 bases, and 13 bases had no gene match. CDR1 and CDR2 from the germline V gene are SEHNR and FQNEAQ (reference sequence).

The genes are TRBV5-5 and TRBJ1-2; D is perhaps TRBD1 (6 bases). The V and J ends lost 2 bases and 8 bases respectively, with 22 bases between them. The CDR3 covers 16 residues. CDR1 and CDR2 from the germline V gene are SGHKS and YYEKEE (reference sequence). The CDR3 coding sequence is TGTGCCAGCAGCTTAAGTGTTACAGGGATCGCTAGGGGCTACACCTTC. It codes for CASSLSVTGIARGYTF.

The chain links TRBV19 to TRBJ1-1; 7 nucleotides agree with TRBD1. After removal of 5 bases from V and 5 bases from J, the junction contained 5 bases not matched to a gene. Germline V gene lookup returns CDR1 LNHDA and CDR2 SQIVND (reference sequence). The CDR3 is made up of 13 amino acids. The CDR3 region is CASSRTGATEAFF. In DNA form, the CDR3 reads TGTGCCAGTAGTCGTACAGGGGCGACTGAAGCTTTCTTT.

The J gene is TRBJ1-2, the V gene TRBV11-2; 7 nucleotides agree with TRBD1. Trimming took 5 bases from V and 7 from J; bases not matched to a gene: 13. The germline V gene encodes CDR1 SGHAT and CDR2 FQNNGV. This CDR3 region has 15 residues. CDR3 nucleotide sequence: TGTGCCAGCAGCACCCACAGGGGAAGAGGAGGTGGCTACACCTTC. It yields the protein CASSTHRGRGGGYTF.

The chain combines TRBV5-4 with TRBJ2-5; 7 bases are shared with TRBD1. Germline loops: CDR1 SGHNT, CDR2 YYREEE (reference sequence). This CDR3 region has 14 residues. V lost 4 bases, J lost 0 bases, and 3 bases stayed unmatched. The CDR3 nucleotides read TGTGCCAGCAGCCCGGGACAGTACCAAGAGACCCAGTACTTC. This gives the protein CASSPGQYQETQYF.

The V call is TRBV7-9, the J call TRBJ1-4; 7 nucleotides align to TRBD1. From germline, CDR1 is SEHNR and CDR2 FQNEAQ (reference sequence). Trimming removed 5 bases from V and 0 bases from J; junction bases left unmatched: 12. This CDR3 has 18 residues. The chain's CDR3 is CASSLGDSLLSTNEKLFF. Written as DNA, the CDR3 is TGTGCCAGCAGCCTGGGGGACAGCCTTCTATCAACTAATGAAAAACTGTTTTTT. Complete variable domain (other parts from reference TRBV7-9 and TRBJ1-4): DTGVSQNPRHKITKRGQNVTFRCDPISEHNRLYWYRQTLGQGPEFLTYFQNEAQLEKSRLLSDRFSAERPKGSFSTLEIQRTEQGDSAMYLCASSLGDSLLSTNEKLFFGSGTQLSVL.

The V call is TRBV25-1, the J call TRBJ2-3; possible D gene TRBD1, 6 bases. The CDR3 spans 15 residues. The germline V gene has CDR1 MGHDK and CDR2 SYGVNS. V lost 5 bases, J lost 2 bases, and 14 bases lay in between. Here the CDR3 reads CASSSGQGFTDTQYF. CDR3 DNA sequence: TGTGCCAGCAGTTCCGGTCAGGGGTTCACAGATACGCAGTATTTT.

This clone is a singleton in its sample. The J gene is TRBJ2-2, the V gene TRBV5-6; D may be TRBD1 (6 bases). CDR3 size: 15 residues. Germline V gives CDR1 SGHDT, CDR2 YYEEEE. V dropped 1 base and J dropped 2 bases, with 9 bases sitting between them. CDR3: CASSLQGLNTGELFF. In nucleotides, the CDR3 is TGTGCCAGCAGCTTGCAGGGGCTAAACACCGGGGAGCTGTTTTTT.

This sequence joins TRBV5-1 and TRBJ2-3; a possible D gene is TRBD1 (6 bases). Trimming shortened V by 3 bases and J by 5 bases, and 16 bases separated the two germline ends. The CDR3 runs to 15 residues. Germline CDR1 reads SGHRS; CDR2 reads YFSETQ. In nucleotides, the CDR3 is TGCGCCAGCAGCTCCGAGGGGGTCCCCGGAGATACGCAGTATTTT. This sequence encodes CASSSEGVPGDTQYF.